This TCR beta chain stems from a study of T cells in Graves' hyperthyroidism and ophthalmopathy. TCR beta CDR3 sequences were amplified from RNA transcripts. A first-round RT-PCR of the TCR CDR3 used the HTBI primer set. TCRdb passed the multiplex PCR reads through MiXCR, listing each CDR3 protein once. The sample consists of a few hundred thousand distinct CDR3 sequences, 20% to 25% of them appearing once. This clonotype was seen ten or more times. The CDR3 extends over 16 amino acids. Germline CDR1 MNHNS, CDR2 SASEGT. The ends were cut back, 5 bases at V and 4 bases at J, with 17 bases in the middle.

The receptor comes from a man between 45 and 60 years old with Graves' hyperthyroidism. Sequenced sample: blood. The chain recombines TRBV6-1 with TRBJ2-2, with no clear D. CDR3 nucleotides: TGTGCCAGCAGTTACCCTCGCGGTGACGGCACCGGGGAGCTGTTTTTT. Amino acids: CASSYPRGDGTGELFF.